Sequencing of this T cell receptor beta chain was carried out in a study of blood T cell repertoires in COVID-19. Study overall: Whether acute or convalescent, the COVID-19 samples came from the United States, Italy and Spain.

Germline CDR1 SGHRS, CDR2 YFSETQ. V lost 5 bases and J lost 3, with 17 bases in between. The CDR3 is 15 amino acids. This clone was seen more than once but under ten times. The age range of participants was about 18 to 89 years, with residence in approximately 25 US areas. Recovery among Cohort 3 donors was established by two negative PCRs, clearance, or symptom resolution. Clones were sequenced by immunoSEQ multiplex PCR, and TCRdb holds only the in-frame ones, with some missing. The sample comprises a few hundred thousand clones, just over 85% of which are singletons, and about 4.2% rests with the top ten.

The V and J genes are TRBV5-1 and TRBJ2-5; D perhaps matches TRBD1 (6 bases). Sequencing was done on a sample of PBMCs or T cells enriched from blood (not recorded which). This TCR was sampled from a man younger than 45 who had recovered from COVID-19. The CDR3 DNA sequence: TGCGCCAGCAGACAGGGTGTAGGCCACGAAGAGACCCAGTACTTC. Protein product: CASRQGVGHEETQYF.